This T cell receptor (beta chain) derives from a study of metastatic and nonmetastatic thyroid tumors (dated by TCRdb to 2020 to 2022). As for the study more broadly: Repertoires were compared across peripheral blood and tumor or nodule tissue samples from malignant and benign thyroid patients. Overall study results and their limits: TCR beta diversity was reported as significantly higher in malignant tumors than in benign nodules, in both blood and tumor samples.

No treatment had been received by any patient before thyroid surgery. Patient clinical samples collected from the early 2010s to the late 2010s were retrospectively analysed using T-cell receptor beta sequencing. Receptor amplification or capture employed PCR. The sequencer was an Illumina HiSeq 4000. High-throughput sequencing was used to profile the TCR beta-chain CDR3 region of each patient. The study's own analysis went as follows. CDR3 differences across clinicopathological groups were used to build a classifier for discriminating distant-metastatic papillary thyroid cancer patients. The Shannon index was used to measure repertoire diversity, and the Morisita-Horn index was used to measure how similar tumor and blood repertoires were. TCRdb redid the processing of the public reads, applying fastp at Q25 and MiXCR, and retained in-frame beta chains. None of the V and J calls come from the authors' own analysis; TCRdb made them. A total of roughly 4,900 clones appear in this sample, around 23% of them only once. Of the sample, about 15% falls within the top ten clones.

Note on this clone: Which antigen it targets is not known. One base away there is no much larger clone; base qualities are not given.

This TCR was sampled from a female donor with papillary thyroid cancer or a benign thyroid nodule (not recorded which). Some clones in this sample may be carry-over from other donors' samples. Sequenced: adjacent normal tissue.

Here the CDR3 is given as CASSLEGGLFNEQFF. The nucleotide sequence is given as TGTGCCAGCAGTCTCGAGGGGGGCCTGTTCAATGAGCAGTTCTTC. Recombination linked TRBV28 to TRBJ2-1; the D element might be TRBD1 or TRBD2, as each aligns at 6 bases. V loses 5 bases, J loses 6 bases, and the germline ends lie 17 bases apart. Taken from cysteine to phenylalanine, the CDR3 has 15 residues. The retained sequence is limited to the CDR3, 45 bases, with the frame set at the first base. The germline V gene provides CDR1 MDHEN and CDR2 SYDVKM. The reference TRBV28 and TRBJ2-1 proteins fill in what lies around the CDR3, so the full variable domain reads DVKVTQSSRYLVKRTGEKVFLECVQDMDHENMFWYRQDPGLGLRLIYFSYDVKMKEKGDIPEGYSVSREKKERFSLILESASTNQTSMYLCASSLEGGLFNEQFFGPGTRLTVL.